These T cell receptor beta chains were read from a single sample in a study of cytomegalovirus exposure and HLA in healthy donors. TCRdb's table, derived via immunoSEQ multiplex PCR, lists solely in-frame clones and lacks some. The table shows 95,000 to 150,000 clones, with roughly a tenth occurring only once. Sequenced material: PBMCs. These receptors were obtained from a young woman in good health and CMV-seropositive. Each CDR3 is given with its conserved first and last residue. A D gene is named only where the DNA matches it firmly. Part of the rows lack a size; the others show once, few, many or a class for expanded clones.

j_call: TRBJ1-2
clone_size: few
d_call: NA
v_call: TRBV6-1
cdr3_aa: CASSETEVANYGYTF
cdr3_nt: TGTGCCAGCAGTGAGACAGAGGTAGCTAACTATGGCTACACCTTC

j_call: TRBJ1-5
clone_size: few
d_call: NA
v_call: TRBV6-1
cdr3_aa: CASSTTGPQHF
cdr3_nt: TGTGCCAGCAGTACTACTGGGCCCCAGCATTTT

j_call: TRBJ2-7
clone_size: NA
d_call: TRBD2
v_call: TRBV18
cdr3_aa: CASSGSGGYEQYF
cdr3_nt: TGTGCCAGCTCAGGGAGCGGGGGATACGAGCAGTACTTC

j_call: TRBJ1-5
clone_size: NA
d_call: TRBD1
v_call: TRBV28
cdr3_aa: CASSSPLQGNGQPQHF
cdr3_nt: TGTGCCAGCAGTTCCCCTTTACAGGGGAATGGTCAGCCCCAGCATTTT

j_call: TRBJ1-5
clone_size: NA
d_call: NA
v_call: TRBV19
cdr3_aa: CASTPDYSNQPQHF
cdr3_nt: TGTGCCAGTACCCCAGATTATAGCAATCAGCCCCAGCATTTT

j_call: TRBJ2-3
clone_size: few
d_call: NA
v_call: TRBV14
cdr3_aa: CASSPNARVDTQYF
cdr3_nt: TGTGCCAGCAGCCCTAACGCGAGAGTAGATACGCAGTATTTT

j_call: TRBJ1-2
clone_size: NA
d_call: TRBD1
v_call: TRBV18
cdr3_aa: CASSPGQGVGYTF
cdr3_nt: TGTGCCAGCTCACCGGGACAGGGGGTTGGCTACACCTTC

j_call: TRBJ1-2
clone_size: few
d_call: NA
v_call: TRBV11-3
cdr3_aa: CASSTYRDGYTF
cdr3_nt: TGTGCCAGCAGCACGTACAGGGACGGCTACACCTTC

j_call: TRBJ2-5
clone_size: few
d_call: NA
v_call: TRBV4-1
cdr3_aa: CASSQVSGETQYF
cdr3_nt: TGCGCCAGCAGCCAAGTGTCGGGGGAGACCCAGTACTTC

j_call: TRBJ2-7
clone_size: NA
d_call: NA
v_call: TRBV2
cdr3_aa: CASSDRVSYEQYF
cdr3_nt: TGTGCCAGCAGTGATAGAGTCTCCTACGAGCAGTACTTC

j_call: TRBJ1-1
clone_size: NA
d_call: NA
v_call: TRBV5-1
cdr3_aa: CASSFPGGTEAFF
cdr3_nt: TGCGCCAGCAGCTTTCCGGGTGGCACTGAAGCTTTCTTT

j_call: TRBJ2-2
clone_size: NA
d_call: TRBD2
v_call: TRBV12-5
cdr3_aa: CASGLWGGSAGELFF
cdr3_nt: TGTGCTAGTGGTTTGTGGGGGGGGAGCGCCGGGGAGCTGTTTTTT

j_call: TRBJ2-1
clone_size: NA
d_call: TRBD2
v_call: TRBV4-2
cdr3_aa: CASSPGTNIYNEQFF
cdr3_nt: TGTGCCAGCAGCCCCGGGACTAACATTTACAATGAGCAGTTCTTC

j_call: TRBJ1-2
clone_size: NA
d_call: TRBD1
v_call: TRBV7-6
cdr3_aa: CASSSPGGGQNYGYTF
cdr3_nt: TGTGCCAGCAGCTCCCCCGGGGGGGGACAGAACTATGGCTACACCTTC

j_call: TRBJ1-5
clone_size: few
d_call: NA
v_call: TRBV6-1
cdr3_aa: CASSENWGRSNQPQHF
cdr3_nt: TGTGCCAGCAGTGAAAATTGGGGGCGTAGCAATCAGCCCCAGCATTTT

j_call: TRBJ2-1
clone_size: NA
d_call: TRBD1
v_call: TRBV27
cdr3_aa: CASSRQGAMHEQFF
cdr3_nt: TGTGCCAGCAGTCGACAGGGGGCTATGCATGAGCAGTTCTTC

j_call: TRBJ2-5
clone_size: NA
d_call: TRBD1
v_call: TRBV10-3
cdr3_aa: CAISERTGTQETQYF
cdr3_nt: TGTGCCATCAGTGAGAGGACAGGAACCCAAGAGACCCAGTACTTC

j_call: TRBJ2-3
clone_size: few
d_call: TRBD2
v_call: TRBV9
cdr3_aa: CASSDLAGGITDTQYF
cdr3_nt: TGTGCCAGCAGCGACTTAGCGGGAGGGATAACAGATACGCAGTATTTT

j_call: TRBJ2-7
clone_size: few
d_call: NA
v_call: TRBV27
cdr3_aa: CASSLMYGIGTYEQYF
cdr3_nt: TGTGCCAGCAGTTTAATGTACGGGATAGGGACCTACGAGCAGTACTTC

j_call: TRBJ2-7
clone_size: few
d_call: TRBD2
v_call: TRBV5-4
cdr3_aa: CASSALQAGSSEQYF
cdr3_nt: TGTGCCAGCAGCGCCCTCCAAGCGGGAAGCTCCGAGCAGTACTTC

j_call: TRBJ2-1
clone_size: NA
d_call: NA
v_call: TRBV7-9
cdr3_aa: CASMHHGTEQFF
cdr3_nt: TGTGCCAGCATGCACCACGGGACAGAGCAGTTCTTC

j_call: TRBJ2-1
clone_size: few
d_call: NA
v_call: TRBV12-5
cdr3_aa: CASGSVGVEQFF
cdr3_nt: TGTGCTAGTGGCTCCGTTGGAGTTGAGCAGTTCTTC

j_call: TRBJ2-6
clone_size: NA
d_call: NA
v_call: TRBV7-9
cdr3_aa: CASSGSGANVLTF
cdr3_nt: TGTGCCAGCTCCGGGTCTGGGGCCAACGTCCTGACTTTC

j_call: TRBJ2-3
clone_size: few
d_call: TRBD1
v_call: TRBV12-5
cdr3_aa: CASGFGTGSTDTQYF
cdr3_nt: TGTGCTAGTGGTTTTGGGACAGGGAGCACAGATACGCAGTATTTT

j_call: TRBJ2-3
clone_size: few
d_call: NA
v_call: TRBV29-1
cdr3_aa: CSGVAVTDTQYF
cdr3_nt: TGCAGCGGAGTTGCGGTTACAGATACGCAGTATTTT

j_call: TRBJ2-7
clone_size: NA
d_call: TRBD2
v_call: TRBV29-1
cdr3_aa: CSVGTSGRYEQYF
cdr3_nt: TGCAGCGTAGGGACTAGCGGGAGGTACGAGCAGTACTTC

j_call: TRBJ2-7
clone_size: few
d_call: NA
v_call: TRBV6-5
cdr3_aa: CASSYSIRGNYEQYF
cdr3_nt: TGTGCCAGCAGTTACTCGATTCGGGGGAACTACGAGCAGTACTTC

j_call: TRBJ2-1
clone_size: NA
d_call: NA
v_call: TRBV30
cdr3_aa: CASATGRNPYNEQFF
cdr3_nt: TGTGCCTCCGCGACAGGTCGAAACCCCTACAATGAGCAGTTCTTC

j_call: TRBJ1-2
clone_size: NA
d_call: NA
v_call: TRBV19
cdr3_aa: CASTPGASGYTF
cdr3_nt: TGTGCCAGTACCCCAGGGGCTAGCGGCTACACCTTC

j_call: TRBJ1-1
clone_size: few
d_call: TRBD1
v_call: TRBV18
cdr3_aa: CASSQRGTGMRVMNTEAFF
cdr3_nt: TGTGCCAGCTCACAACGAGGGACAGGGATGAGGGTAATGAACACTGAAGCTTTCTTT

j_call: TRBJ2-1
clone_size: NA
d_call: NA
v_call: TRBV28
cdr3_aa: CASSLGGYDEQFF
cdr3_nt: TGTGCCAGCAGTCTAGGTGGGTATGATGAGCAGTTCTTC

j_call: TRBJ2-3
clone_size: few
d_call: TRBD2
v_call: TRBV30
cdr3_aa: CAWSVLNGRPDTQYF
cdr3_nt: TGTGCCTGGAGTGTTCTTAACGGGAGGCCAGATACGCAGTATTTT

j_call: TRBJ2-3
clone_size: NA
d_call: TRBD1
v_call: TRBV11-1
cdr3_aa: CASSRTGQGAITDTQYF
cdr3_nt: TGTGCCAGCAGCCGAACGGGACAGGGGGCCATTACAGATACGCAGTATTTT

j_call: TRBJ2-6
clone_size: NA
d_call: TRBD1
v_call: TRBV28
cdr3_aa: CASSSTGVRGANVLTF
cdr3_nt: TGTGCCAGCAGCTCAACAGGGGTTAGGGGGGCCAACGTCCTGACTTTC